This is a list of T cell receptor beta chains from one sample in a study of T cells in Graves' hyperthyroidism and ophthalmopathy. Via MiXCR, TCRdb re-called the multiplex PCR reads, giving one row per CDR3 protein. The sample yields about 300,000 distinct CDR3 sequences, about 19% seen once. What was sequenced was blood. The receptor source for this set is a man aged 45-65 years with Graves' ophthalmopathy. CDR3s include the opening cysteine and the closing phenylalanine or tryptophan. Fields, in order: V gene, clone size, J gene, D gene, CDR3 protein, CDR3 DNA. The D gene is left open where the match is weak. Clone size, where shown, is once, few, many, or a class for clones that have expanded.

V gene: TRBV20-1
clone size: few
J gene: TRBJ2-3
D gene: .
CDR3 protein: CSAYRTAGAADTQYF
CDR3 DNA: TGCAGTGCTTATCGGACTGCCGGAGCGGCAGATACGCAGTATTTT

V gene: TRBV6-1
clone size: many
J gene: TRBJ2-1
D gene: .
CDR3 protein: CASRNSLERPYNEQFF
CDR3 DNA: TGTGCCAGCCGCAATTCACTAGAACGACCCTACAATGAGCAGTTCTTC

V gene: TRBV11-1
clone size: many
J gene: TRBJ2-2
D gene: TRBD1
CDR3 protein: CASRDAGTGYTGELFF
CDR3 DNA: TGTGCCAGCAGAGATGCCGGGACAGGATACACCGGGGAGCTGTTTTTT

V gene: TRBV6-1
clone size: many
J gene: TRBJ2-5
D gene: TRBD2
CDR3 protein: CASSKTLAGDRRETQYF
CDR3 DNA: TGTGCCAGCAGTAAGACCCTAGCGGGAGATCGTAGAGAGACCCAGTACTTC

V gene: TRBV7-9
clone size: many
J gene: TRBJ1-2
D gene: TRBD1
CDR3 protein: CASSQTGQPISAGYTF
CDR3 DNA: TGTGCCAGCAGCCAGACGGGACAGCCTATTTCGGCGGGCTACACCTTC

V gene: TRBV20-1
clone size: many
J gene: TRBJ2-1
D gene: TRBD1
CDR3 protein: CSAQDRVSYNEQFF
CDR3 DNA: TGCAGTGCTCAGGACAGGGTATCCTACAATGAGCAGTTCTTC

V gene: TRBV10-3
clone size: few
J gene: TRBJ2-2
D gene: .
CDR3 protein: CATSGGAETGELFF
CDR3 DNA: TGTGCCACCAGTGGGGGCGCGGAAACCGGGGAGCTGTTTTTT

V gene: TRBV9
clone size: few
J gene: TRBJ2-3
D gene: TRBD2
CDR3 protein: CASSATSGRATDTQYF
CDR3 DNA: TGTGCCAGCAGCGCCACTAGTGGGAGGGCTACAGATACGCAGTATTTT

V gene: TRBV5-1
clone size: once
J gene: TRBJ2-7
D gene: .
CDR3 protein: CASSLGTAYERYF
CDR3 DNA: TGCGCCAGCAGCTTGGGGACAGCCTACGAGCGGTACTTC

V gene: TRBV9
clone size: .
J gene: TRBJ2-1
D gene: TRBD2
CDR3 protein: CASSVSGGGNEQFF
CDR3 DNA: TGTGCCAGCAGCGTATCGGGAGGGGGAAATGAGCAGTTCTTC

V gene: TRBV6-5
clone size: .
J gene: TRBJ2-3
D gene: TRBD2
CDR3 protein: CASRYLAGGPKDTQYF
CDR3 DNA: TGTGCCAGCAGGTACCTAGCGGGAGGGCCGAAAGATACGCAGTATTTT

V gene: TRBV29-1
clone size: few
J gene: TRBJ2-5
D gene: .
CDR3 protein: CSVHRGYQETQYF
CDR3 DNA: TGCAGCGTTCATCGAGGGTACCAAGAGACCCAGTACTTC

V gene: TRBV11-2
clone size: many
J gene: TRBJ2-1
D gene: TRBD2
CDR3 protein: CASSLGGLAGGYNEQFF
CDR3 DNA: TGTGCCAGCAGCTTAGGTGGACTAGCGGGAGGCTACAATGAGCAGTTCTTC

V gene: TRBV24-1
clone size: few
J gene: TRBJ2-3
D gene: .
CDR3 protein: CATSDFQGVDTQYF
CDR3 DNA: TGTGCCACCAGTGATTTTCAGGGAGTGGATACGCAGTATTTT

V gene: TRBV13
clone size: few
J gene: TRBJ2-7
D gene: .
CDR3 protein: CASSLMHEQYF
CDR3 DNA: TGTGCCAGCAGCTTAATGCACGAGCAGTACTTC

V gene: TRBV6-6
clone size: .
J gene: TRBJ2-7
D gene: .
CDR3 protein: CASKYSYWDSSYEQYF
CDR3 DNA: TGTGCCAGCAAGTATTCTTATTGGGATAGCTCCTACGAGCAGTACTTC

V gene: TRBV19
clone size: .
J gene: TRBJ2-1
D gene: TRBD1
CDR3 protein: CASSIGRTGWGEQFF
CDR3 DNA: TGTGCCAGTAGTATAGGAAGGACAGGGTGGGGTGAGCAGTTCTTC

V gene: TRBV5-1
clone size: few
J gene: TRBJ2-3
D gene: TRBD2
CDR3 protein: CASSSGEGSTDTQYF
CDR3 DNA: TGCGCCAGCAGCTCGGGGGAGGGAAGCACAGATACGCAGTATTTT

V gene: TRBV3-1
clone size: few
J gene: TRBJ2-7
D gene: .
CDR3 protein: CASSHGGDTYEQYF
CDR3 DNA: TGTGCCAGCAGCCATGGGGGCGATACCTACGAGCAGTACTTC

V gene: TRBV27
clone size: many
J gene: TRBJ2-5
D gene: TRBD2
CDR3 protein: CASSLAGVGRETQYF
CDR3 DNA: TGTGCCAGCAGTTTAGCGGGAGTGGGGAGAGAGACCCAGTACTTC

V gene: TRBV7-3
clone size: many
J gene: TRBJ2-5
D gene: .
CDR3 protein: CASSYGGRETQYF
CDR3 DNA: TGTGCCAGCAGCTATGGGGGAAGAGAGACCCAGTACTTC

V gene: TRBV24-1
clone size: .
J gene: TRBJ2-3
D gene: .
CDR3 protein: CATSEGDLFPSGDTQYF
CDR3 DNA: TGTGCCACCAGTGAGGGAGACCTTTTCCCTTCAGGGGATACGCAGTATTTT

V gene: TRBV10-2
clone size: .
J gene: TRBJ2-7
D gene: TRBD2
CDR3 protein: CASRASGYEQYF
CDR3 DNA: TGCGCCAGCAGGGCTAGCGGCTACGAGCAGTACTTC

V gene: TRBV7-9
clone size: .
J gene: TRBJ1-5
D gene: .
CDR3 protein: CASSLYSGREGNQPQHF
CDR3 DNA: TGTGCCAGCAGCTTATATTCAGGGAGAGAGGGCAATCAGCCCCAGCATTTT

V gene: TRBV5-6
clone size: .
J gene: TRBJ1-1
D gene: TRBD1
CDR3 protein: CASSSTQRDRGNTEAFF
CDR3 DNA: TGTGCCAGCAGCTCAACACAACGGGACAGGGGGAACACTGAAGCTTTCTTT

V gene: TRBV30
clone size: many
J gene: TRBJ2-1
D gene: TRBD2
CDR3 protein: CAWGSGSSHNSEQFF
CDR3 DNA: TGTGCCTGGGGCAGCGGGAGTTCACACAATAGTGAGCAGTTCTTC

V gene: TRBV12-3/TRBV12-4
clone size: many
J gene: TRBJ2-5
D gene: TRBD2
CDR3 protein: CASSFGGFGETQYF
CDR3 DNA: TGTGCCAGCAGTTTCGGGGGGTTCGGGGAGACCCAGTACTTC

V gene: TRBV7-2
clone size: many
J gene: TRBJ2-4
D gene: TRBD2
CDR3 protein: CASSLEGTSGRFLIQYF
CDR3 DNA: TGTGCCAGCAGCTTAGAGGGGACTAGCGGGAGATTCCTAATTCAGTACTTC

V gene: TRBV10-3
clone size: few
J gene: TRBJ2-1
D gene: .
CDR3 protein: CAIQTGRYNEQFF
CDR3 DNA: TGTGCCATTCAGACAGGACGCTACAATGAGCAGTTCTTC

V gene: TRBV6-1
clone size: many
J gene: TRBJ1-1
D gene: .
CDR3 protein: CASSPDGLNTEAFF
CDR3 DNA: TGTGCCAGCAGTCCGGACGGTTTGAACACTGAAGCTTTCTTT

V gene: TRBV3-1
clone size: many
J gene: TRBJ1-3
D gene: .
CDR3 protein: CASSQDRLSGNTIYF
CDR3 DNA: TGTGCCAGCAGCCAAGACCGGCTCTCTGGAAACACCATATATTTT

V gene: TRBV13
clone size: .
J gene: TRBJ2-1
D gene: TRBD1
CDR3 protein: CASSPGQGTYNEQFF
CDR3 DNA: TGTGCCAGCAGCCCGGGACAGGGTACCTACAATGAGCAGTTCTTC

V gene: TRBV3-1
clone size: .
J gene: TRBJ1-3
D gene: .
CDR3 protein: CASSQDAGYTIYF
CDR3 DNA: TGTGCCAGCAGCCAAGATGCAGGGTACACCATATATTTT

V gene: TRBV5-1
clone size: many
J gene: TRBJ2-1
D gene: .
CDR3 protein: CASSLEDYKQFF
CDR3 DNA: TGCGCCAGCAGCTTGGAGGACTACAAGCAGTTCTTC

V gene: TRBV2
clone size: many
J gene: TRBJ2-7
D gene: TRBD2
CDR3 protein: CASRPTSGRNYEQYF
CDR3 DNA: TGTGCCAGCAGGCCGACGAGCGGGAGGAACTACGAGCAGTACTTC

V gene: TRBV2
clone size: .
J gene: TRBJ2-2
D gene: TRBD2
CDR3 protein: CASSELAGGRKLFF
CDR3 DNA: TGTGCCAGCAGTGAACTAGCGGGAGGGCGGAAGCTGTTTTTT

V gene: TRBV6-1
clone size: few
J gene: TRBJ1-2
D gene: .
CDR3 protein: CASSPGALYTF
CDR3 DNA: TGTGCCAGCAGCCCTGGGGCTCTCTACACCTTC

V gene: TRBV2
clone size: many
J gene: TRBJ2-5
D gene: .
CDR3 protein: CASILDWSATQYF
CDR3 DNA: .

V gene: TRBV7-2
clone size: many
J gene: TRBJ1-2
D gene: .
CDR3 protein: CASRSSGYGYTF
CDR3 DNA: TGTGCCAGCAGATCCTCGGGCTATGGCTACACCTTC

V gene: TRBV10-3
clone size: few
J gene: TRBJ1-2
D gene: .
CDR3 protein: CATARENYGYTF
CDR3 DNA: TGTGCCACTGCGCGGGAGAACTATGGCTACACCTTC

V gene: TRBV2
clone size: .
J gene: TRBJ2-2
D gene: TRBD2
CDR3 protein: CASSVASGPTGELFF
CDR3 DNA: TGTGCCAGCAGTGTAGCTAGCGGGCCCACCGGGGAGCTGTTTTTT

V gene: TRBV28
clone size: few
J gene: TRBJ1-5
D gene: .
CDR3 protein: CASSFPPGAASNQPQHF
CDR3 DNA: TGTGCCAGCAGTTTTCCTCCAGGTGCGGCGAGCAATCAGCCCCAGCATTTT

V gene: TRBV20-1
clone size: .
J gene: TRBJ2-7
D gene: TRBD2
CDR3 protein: CSARALRLAGDYEQYF
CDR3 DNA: TGCAGTGCTAGGGCGTTAAGACTAGCGGGAGACTACGAGCAGTACTTC

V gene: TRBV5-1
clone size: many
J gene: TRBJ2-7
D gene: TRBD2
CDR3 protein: CASSLALAGGYEQYF
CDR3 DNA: TGCGCCAGCAGCTTGGCTCTAGCGGGAGGATACGAGCAGTACTTC

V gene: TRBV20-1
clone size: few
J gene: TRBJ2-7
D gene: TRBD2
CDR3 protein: CSASGTSGRSSYEQYF
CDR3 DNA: TGCAGTGCTAGTGGGACTAGCGGGAGGAGCTCCTACGAGCAGTACTTC